This entry features one T cell receptor (beta chain) sequence. What it recognizes is unknown. The CDR3 is 16 amino acids. After removal of 2 bases from V and 8 bases from J, the junction contained 10 bases not matched to a gene. CDR1 MNHNY and CDR2 SVGAGI come from the germline V gene (reference sequence). This sample is part of a study of post-analysis software for immune sequencing data. Study-level points and caveats: Included in a set of about five TRBV segments more frequent in patients than controls were TRBV5-6, TRBV5-1 and TRBV20-1. A significant reduction in normalized Chao1 diversity was observed in multiple sclerosis patients versus controls.

TCR beta cDNA libraries included unique molecular identifiers. From approximately 0.95 to 9.8 million T cells, 500,000 or so cDNA molecules were obtained. MiXCR, run by TCRdb on the PCR reads, gives a single entry per CDR3 protein. The table lists some 690,000 distinct CDR3 sequences, 55% to 60% of them singletons. The chain employs TRBV6-6 and TRBJ2-1; 9 bases match TRBD1. Sequenced: blood. The source of this sequence is a girl aged 2-10 years with multiple sclerosis. The CDR3: CASSYGPPGQGHEQFF. DNA for the CDR3: TGTGCCAGCAGTTACGGGCCCCCGGGACAGGGCCATGAGCAGTTCTTC.